The sequence of this T cell receptor (beta chain) was determined in a study of a mutant IDH1 vaccine in newly diagnosed glioma. For the study at large: The start of vaccination came 4-6 weeks after radiotherapy alone, or with temozolomide cycles. Patients under treatment included roughly 62% males and 37.5% females and had a mean age of roughly 43 years.

Sequenced by immunoSEQ multiplex PCR; TCRdb stores in-frame clones only, minus some. The sample contains just over 80,000 clones, approximately 85% of which appear only once. Points from the study as a whole: Pseudoprogression appeared independent of alterations in top peripheral clonotypes.

This clone turned up a few times. Its antigen is currently unknown. CDR1 is SNHLY and CDR2 is FYNNEI in the germline V gene. This CDR3 has 14 residues. The V gene end was trimmed by 6 bases and the J gene end by 2 bases; junction bases not matched to a gene: 3. Time point of the sample: week 23, last vaccination. Topical imiquimod was applied with each vaccine dose, which held 300 ug of mutant IDH1 20-mer peptide. Sequencing was performed on PBMCs, taken from a glioma patient whose treatment included an IDH1 peptide vaccine. The sequence derives from a man aged 25 to 40 with glioma. Some clones in this sample may be carry-over from other donors' samples. The chain couples TRBV2 to TRBJ2-1, with 8 nucleotides matching TRBD2. CDR3 sequence reads: CASRRGETYNEQFF. Written as DNA, the CDR3 is TGTGCCAGCAGGCGGGGGGAAACCTACAATGAGCAGTTCTTC. Full variable domain (remainder filled in from reference TRBV2 and TRBJ2-1): EPEVTQTPSHQVTQMGQEVILRCVPISNHLYFYWYRQILGQKVEFLVSFYNNEISEKSEIFDDQFSVERPDGSNFTLKIRSTKLEDSAMYFCASRRGETYNEQFFGPGTRLTVL.